These 8 T cell receptor beta chains were sequenced from one sample in a study of tumor-infiltrating lymphocytes in primary liver carcinoma. TCR beta cDNA was made from 400 to 600 ng total RNA with a constant-region primer. Nested multiplex PCR, run for three rounds with slightly modified ARM-PCR, yielded TCR beta libraries. Rounds one and two of PCR, each of about 10 cycles, were primed with TRBV1-TRBV30 forward primers and a C-beta reverse primer. TCRdb reanalysed the multiplex PCR reads using MiXCR and keeps one entry per CDR3 protein. The sample includes 320,000 or so distinct CDR3 sequences, 65% of them seen just once. Out of unsorted whole blood came the blood RNA, and germline DNA was extracted as well. Sequenced: peripheral blood. These receptors were collected from a man in his forties or fifties with primary liver carcinoma and hepatitis B virus infection.

V usage is TRBV28 and J usage is TRBJ1-4; TRBD1 aligns across 9 bases. In germline, CDR1 is MDHEN, CDR2 SYDVKM. V lost 8 bases, J lost 10 bases, and 14 bases stayed unmatched. The CDR3 contains 15 residues. CDR3: CASCHPNRGQGKLFF. Written as DNA, the CDR3 is TGTGCCAGCTGTCACCCCAACAGGGGGCAAGGAAAACTGTTTTTT. The full variable domain, in which reference TRBV28 and TRBJ1-4 provide the parts outside the CDR3, is DVKVTQSSRYLVKRTGEKVFLECVQDMDHENMFWYRQDPGLGLRLIYFSYDVKMKEKGDIPEGYSVSREKKERFSLILESASTNQTSMYLCASCHPNRGQGKLFFGSGTQLSVL.

As regards this clonotype: Given a much more abundant clone one base away, this may be a read error. As DNA, the CDR3 is TGTGCCTGCAGAGGCTCAGGGGTGGAGGAGCAGTACTTC. This encodes CACRGSGVEEQYF. V gene TRBV12-3 or TRBV12-4 combines with J gene TRBJ2-7; perhaps TRBD1 as D (6 bases). This CDR3 is built from 13 residues.

This clonotype was seen at least ten times. The genes are TRBV6-5 and TRBJ1-1; D is uncertain. The CDR3 contains 13 residues. V lost 6 bases and J 5 bases, leaving 13 bases between the germline ends. The germline CDR1 and CDR2 sequences are MNHEY and SVGAGI. The CDR3, as DNA: TGTGCCAGCAGCCCCGCGGAGGGTACTGAAGCTTTCTTT. Translated: CASSPAEGTEAFF.

The rearrangement joins TRBV30 to TRBJ2-1; 7 positions match TRBD2. V lost 2 bases to trimming and J lost 6 bases; unmatched junction nucleotides: 13. CDR1 and CDR2 from the germline V gene are GTSNPN and SVGIG (reference sequence). This CDR3 contains 16 residues. CDR3 sequence: CAWSWWEGPRRNEQFF. The CDR3 DNA reads as TGTGCCTGGAGTTGGTGGGAGGGCCCTCGACGCAATGAGCAGTTCTTC.

This chain links TRBV20-1 with TRBJ1-6, with a weak D call TRBD1 (6 bases). The CDR3 has 16 amino acids. Trimming took 3 bases from V and 1 from J, leaving 13 bases between them. Germline V gives CDR1 DFQATT, CDR2 SNEGSKA (reference sequence). The CDR3 nucleotides read TGCAGTGCTAGGTCGGCAGGGGAATCCTATAATTCACCCCTCCACTTT. Translation: CSARSAGESYNSPLHF.

V is TRBV28 and J is TRBJ2-4, with D perhaps matching TRBD2 (6 bases). The CDR3 covers 13 residues. Germline loops: CDR1 MDHEN, CDR2 SYDVKM. V lost 10 bases, J lost 2 bases, and 12 bases lay in between. CDR3 coding DNA: TGTGCCACGGGGGTGGGGTCCAAAAACATTCAGTACTTC. It is translated as CATGVGSKNIQYF.

With respect to this clonotype: This may come from a read error, since a much larger clone is one base off. V gene TRBV6-1 combines with J gene TRBJ2-3, with 7 bases that match TRBD1. CDR1 MNHNS and CDR2 SASEGT come from the germline V gene. The CDR3 covers 15 residues. The CDR3 here is CASSVDRVSIDTQYF. The CDR3 bases are TGTGCCAGCAGTGTTGACAGGGTCAGCATAGATACGCAGTATTTT.

This clonotype was seen at least ten times. The CDR3 is CASSYAGQQTGELFF. The CDR3 DNA follows: TGTGCCAGCAGTTATGCGGGCCAGCAGACCGGGGAGCTGTTTTTT. The chain joins TRBV6-1 to TRBJ2-2, with D possibly matching TRBD2 (5 bases). CDR1 MNHNS and CDR2 SASEGT come from the germline V gene. V lost 5 bases to trimming and J lost 5 bases, with 15 bases between them. The CDR3 is made up of 15 amino acids.